These 14 T cell receptor beta chains were sequenced from one sample in a study of blood T cell repertoires in COVID-19. Clones were read by immunoSEQ multiplex PCR, and TCRdb kept only the in-frame ones, dropping some. The table includes hundreds of thousands of clones, roughly nine tenths detected once. Sequencing was performed on PBMCs or T cells enriched from blood (not recorded which). The receptors were gathered from a man aged 18 to 30 who had recovered from COVID-19.

This chain's CDR3 is CASSHSGTDLYEQYF. The DNA for the CDR3 is TGTGCCAGCAGCCATTCCGGGACAGACCTCTACGAGCAGTACTTC. The rearrangement links TRBV7-8 to TRBJ2-7, with 7 bases fitting TRBD1. This CDR3 contains 15 residues. Germline CDR1 SGHVS, CDR2 FQNEAQ. V was pared by 5 bases and J by 3 bases, with 10 bases of the junction left unmatched.

The J gene is TRBJ1-5, the V gene TRBV7-2; D not resolved. The length of the CDR3 is 13 residues. The V gene's germline CDR1 is SGHTA and CDR2 FQGNSA. Trimming pared 2 bases from V and 3 bases from J, leaving 5 bases between. In nucleotides, the CDR3 is TGTGCCAGCAGCTTACCCTACAATCAGCCCCAGCATTTT. Residues: CASSLPYNQPQHF.

The chain employs TRBV29-1 and TRBJ2-7; D possibly corresponds to TRBD2 (5 bases). Trimming shortened V by 4 bases and J by 1 base, and 20 bases separated the two germline ends. CDR1 and CDR2 from the germline V gene are SQVTM and ANQGSEA. The CDR3 is made up of 16 amino acids. This CDR3 is CSVVEGMRDGSYEQYF. In DNA form, the CDR3 reads TGCAGCGTTGTTGAGGGAATGCGAGACGGTTCCTACGAGCAGTACTTC.

The chain links TRBV4-1 to TRBJ2-1; the match to TRBD1 covers 11 bases. The CDR3 is 16 residues long. V was clipped by 1 base and J by 10 bases; unmatched bases: 9. Per germline, CDR1 MGHRA and CDR2 YSYEKL. The CDR3 sequence is CASSQAGTGGPGEQFF. Written as DNA, the CDR3 is TGCGCCAGCAGCCAAGCCGGGACAGGGGGGCCCGGGGAGCAGTTCTTC.

This clone has only one observation. The chain is built from TRBV4-1 and TRBJ1-4; 7 nucleotides agree with TRBD1. From germline, CDR1 is MGHRA and CDR2 YSYEKL. The CDR3 is made up of 16 amino acids. J gave up 5 bases and V 3 bases, and 9 bases lay outside the gene matches. The CDR3 loop reads CASSQGETGRNEKLFF. The CDR3 DNA is TGCGCCAGCAGCCAGGGCGAGACAGGGAGAAATGAAAAACTGTTTTTT.

This chain uses TRBV30 with TRBJ2-1; D unclear. The germline gives CDR1 GTSNPN, CDR2 SVGIG (reference sequence). V lost 2 bases to trimming and J lost 8 bases, with 13 bases between them. This CDR3 is 13 amino acids long. This CDR3 is CAWSSLVIYEQFF. In DNA form, the CDR3 reads TGTGCCTGGAGTTCCCTAGTGATCTATGAGCAGTTCTTC.

The chain has TRBV7-2 and TRBJ1-1; D perhaps matches TRBD1 (6 bases). V was clipped by 6 bases and J by 7 bases, with 21 bases between them. CDR1 is SGHTA and CDR2 is FQGNSA in the germline V gene. The CDR3 runs to 15 residues. Written as DNA, the CDR3 is TGTGCCAGCAGTCCCAACTATTTACAGGGAAGTGAAGCTTTCTTT. Its protein product is CASSPNYLQGSEAFF.

The rearrangement links TRBV11-2 to TRBJ1-5; 7 nucleotides match TRBD1. This CDR3 has 16 residues. The germline V gene encodes CDR1 SGHAT and CDR2 FQNNGV. Trimming at V came to 1 base and at J to 4 bases, leaving 7 bases not matched to a gene. CDR3 region: CASSLGRDSLNQPQHF. In nucleotides, the CDR3 is TGTGCCAGCAGCTTAGGCCGGGACAGCCTTAATCAGCCCCAGCATTTT.

The count of this clone is one. This CDR3 is CATRGPGTEAFF. As DNA, the CDR3 is TGTGCCACCAGGGGGCCGGGCACTGAAGCTTTCTTT. The rearrangement joins TRBV24-1 to TRBJ1-1; tentatively, D is TRBD1 (5 bases). The CDR3 consists of 12 residues. V lost 7 bases to trimming and J lost 4 bases, with 9 bases between them. Germline V gene data show CDR1 as KGHDR and CDR2 as SFDVKD.

As to this clone: The sample carries other DNA sequences with the same CDR3. The chain uses TRBV2 and TRBJ1-1, with TRBD1 identical over 9 bases. The CDR3 extends over 14 amino acids. J lost 2 bases, V lost 6 bases, and 4 bases had no gene match. CDR1 and CDR2 from the germline V gene are SNHLY and FYNNEI. The CDR3 nucleotides read TGTGCCAGCAGGGACAGGGGCGGTAACACTGAAGCTTTCTTT. This gives the protein CASRDRGGNTEAFF.

The chain couples TRBV19 to TRBJ2-2; possibly TRBD1 for D (6 bases). CDR1 is LNHDA, CDR2 SQIVND, per germline (reference sequence). The germline V and J ends were trimmed by 3 bases and 4 bases, with 12 bases remaining between them. This CDR3 is built from 15 residues. The CDR3 coding sequence is TGTGCCAGTAGTATCCAGGGACAAATCACCGGGGAGCTGTTTTTT. The encoded protein is CASSIQGQITGELFF.

The chain uses TRBV2 and TRBJ1-2, with 9 positions matching TRBD1. This CDR3 region has 13 residues. Germline CDR1 reads SNHLY; CDR2 reads FYNNEI. Trimming removed 8 bases from V and 3 bases from J; junction bases left unmatched: 4. The CDR3 loop is CASSQGADYGYTF. The CDR3 nucleotides are TGTGCCAGCTCACAGGGGGCAGACTATGGCTACACCTTC.

The chain links TRBV6-2 or TRBV6-3 to TRBJ2-4, with TRBD2 identical over 7 bases. The CDR3 totals 19 residues. Germline CDR1 and CDR2: MNHEY and SVGEGT. Germline trimming cut 4 bases from V and 0 bases from J; bases unmatched to any gene: 15. For the CDR3, the DNA is TGTGCCAGCAGTTTCCCACCGACTGGGGGGGAATTAGCCAAAAACATTCAGTACTTC. It yields the protein CASSFPPTGGELAKNIQYF.

This clone has just one count. V and J are TRBV6-5 and TRBJ1-2; the D gene is possibly TRBD1 (6 bases). Germline CDR1 is MNHEY and CDR2 is SVGAGI. V lost 6 bases to trimming and J lost 6 bases, with 20 bases between them. This CDR3 has 15 amino acids. DNA of the CDR3: TGTGCCAGCAGCCACTGGGGGGGGCAGGGCAATGGCTACACCTTC. Translation: CASSHWGGQGNGYTF.